This T cell receptor beta chain came from a study of CD8 T cells in Susac syndrome. TCR beta from blood CD8+ and CD4+ T cells was sequenced. With V trimmed by 4 bases and J by 2 bases, 2 bases remained unmatched. The CDR3 loop spans 13 amino acids. The germline gives CDR1 DFQATT, CDR2 SNEGSKA (reference sequence). A quantity of about 0.5 to 1 ug RNA underwent reverse transcription using random hexamers. Via MiXCR, TCRdb re-called the immunoSEQ multiplex PCR reads, giving one row per CDR3 protein. The data hold roughly 160,000 distinct CDR3 sequences, with around 95% observed a single time. The chain is built from TRBV20-1 and TRBJ1-5; 7 nucleotides line up with TRBD1. Sequenced sample: CD4+ T cells from PBMCs. This clonotype originated in a human donor in good health. CDR3: CSATDRGNQPQHF. The DNA for the CDR3 is TGCAGTGCTACTGACAGGGGCAATCAGCCCCAGCATTTT.